This TCR beta chain was identified during a study of T cells after yellow fever vaccination. About the research overall: The authors prepared low-cell-number fractions using SMART-Seq v4 Ultra Low Input. Study-wide results and limits: Clones from primary vaccination mostly reappeared after the booster (around 96% CD4, over 85% CD8).

The sample holds a few counts of this clonotype. Antigen: not known. Generation of TCR cDNA used 5'RACE template switching (which added a universal primer site and UMIs). TCRdb called the 5' RACE reads again in MiXCR, with one record for every CDR3 protein. The table lists around 180,000 distinct CDR3 sequences, approximately 6.2% of them singletons. The V end lost 9 bases, the J end lost 0 bases, and 11 bases lay between the germline ends. Looked up from germline, CDR1 is MGHDK and CDR2 is SYGVNS. This CDR3 region has 13 residues. The chain couples TRBV25-1 to TRBJ1-2; D unclear. The material was CD4+ T cells sorted from PBMCs, obtained on the day of the first yellow fever vaccination. The clonotype comes from a man aged 18 to 35 who received the YFV17D yellow fever vaccine. The DNA of the CDR3 is TGTGCCAGTAGACGGGAAGCTAACTATGGCTACACCTTC. Protein sequence: CASRREANYGYTF.